This TCR beta chain appears in the sequencing data of a study of T-cell reconstitution after alpha-beta-depleted transplantation in children (dated by TCRdb to 2016 to 2017). In terms of the full investigation: Using TCR repertoire profiling, the study followed T-cell immune reconstitution in a quantitative way in children after TCRalphabeta/CD19-depleted allogeneic hematopoietic cell transplantation.

This clonotype occurred many times. It has no known antigen specificity. No much larger clone is present one base from it, and per-base qualities are unavailable. Library preparation was by PCR. TCRdb shows the sequencer as Illumina HiSeq 2500. TCR libraries were prepared with molecular barcoding, using unique molecular identifiers to normalize TCRbeta repertoire quantification. TCRdb reworked the public reads: Q25 trimming with fastp, MiXCR clone assembly, productive beta chains retained. Each CDR3 protein appears once, grouped with its most common genes and DNA. For this sample the table gives about 91,000 distinct CDR3 sequences, of which about 8% were detected only once. The leading ten clones occupy 5.5% to 8.5% of the sample. Between the V and J ends, shortened by 4 bases and 5 bases respectively, the junction contains 23 bases. Spanning cysteine to phenylalanine, the CDR3 consists of 17 amino acids. The entry retains the CDR3 DNA only, 51 bases that are in frame from base 1. CDR1 and CDR2 are drawn from the germline V gene: SGHAT, FQNNGV.

The chain is made from TRBV11-2 and TRBJ2-5; TRBD2 is a weak D gene call, 5 bases matching. The clonotype comes from a human donor who donated a stem cell graft to a child with congenital amegakaryocytic thrombocytopenia. Sequenced material: PBMCs from the stem cell graft donor, taken from the stem cell graft. The sequenced DNA is TGTGCCAGCAGCTCCTCCATGGGTCCGGGGTATCGCGAGACCCAGTACTTC. It translates to CASSSSMGPGYRETQYF. Outside the CDR3, residues come from the reference TRBV11-2 and TRBJ2-5 proteins, so the full variable domain is: EAGVAQSPRYKIIEKRQSVAFWCNPISGHATLYWYQQILGQGPKLLIQFQNNGVVDDSQLPKDRFSAERLKGVDSTLKIQPAKLEDSAVYLCASSSSMGPGYRETQYFGPGTRLLVL.